This TCR beta chain was documented in a study of CD8+CD57+ T cells in acquired aplastic anemia. Study summary: Sorted CD4+ and CD8+ cells yielded DNA averaging approximately 3.4 ug. The study obtained approximately 11 million reads on average for CD4+ cells from healthy donors.

Study-level points and caveats: Almost 30 shared CD8+ CDR3s appeared highly expressed within patients' immunodominant clones. Simpson's diversity of CD8+ cells was not significantly different in patients compared with controls.

Turning to this clonotype: Its specificity is unknown.

V was clipped by 3 bases and J by 3 bases; unmatched bases: 2. This CDR3 is 13 amino acids long. Germline-derived CDR1 and CDR2 are SEHNR and FQNEAQ (reference sequence). Using genomic DNA as the template, TCR beta VDJ and CDR3 profiling was carried out. Using its own MiXCR run on the reads, TCRdb lists one record per CDR3 protein. The sample lists a few hundred thousand distinct CDR3 sequences; around 60% were seen once. Sequenced input: sorted CD4+, CD8+, or CD8+CD57+ T cells (not recorded which) from PBMCs. This chain connects TRBV7-9 to TRBJ2-7; TRBD1 aligns across 7 bases. The source is a human donor in good health. The CDR3 nucleotides are TGTGCCAGCAGCTTTGACAGGGACTACGAGCAGTACTTC. It specifies CASSFDRDYEQYF.